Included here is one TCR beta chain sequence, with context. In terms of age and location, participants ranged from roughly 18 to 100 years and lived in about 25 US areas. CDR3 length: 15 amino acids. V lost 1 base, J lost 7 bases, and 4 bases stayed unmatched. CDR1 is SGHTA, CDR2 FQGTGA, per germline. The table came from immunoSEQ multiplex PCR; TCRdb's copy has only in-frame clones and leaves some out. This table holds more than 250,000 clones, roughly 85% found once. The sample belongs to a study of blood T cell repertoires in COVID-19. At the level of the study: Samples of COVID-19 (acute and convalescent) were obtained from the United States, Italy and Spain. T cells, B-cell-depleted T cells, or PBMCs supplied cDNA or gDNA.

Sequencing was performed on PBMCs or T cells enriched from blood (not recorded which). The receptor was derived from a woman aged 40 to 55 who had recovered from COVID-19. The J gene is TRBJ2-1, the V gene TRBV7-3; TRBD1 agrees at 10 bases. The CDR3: CASSLSRQGANEQFF. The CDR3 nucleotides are TGTGCCAGCAGCTTAAGCCGACAGGGGGCAAATGAGCAGTTCTTC.